Listed below are T cell receptor beta chains from one sample, sequenced in a study of CD8 T cells in Susac syndrome. TCRdb processed the immunoSEQ multiplex PCR reads anew with MiXCR; each CDR3 protein has one entry. This sample has around 130,000 distinct CDR3 sequences, with 90% to 95% found just once. The material sequenced was CD4+ T cells from PBMCs. All receptors derive from a human donor in good health. The CDR3 runs from the conserved cysteine through the conserved F or W. Fields, in order: J gene, V gene, clone size, D gene, CDR3 DNA, CDR3 protein. D genes are given only for firm matches. The size of a clone is reported for some rows only, either as once, few or many, or as a class for expanded clones.

j_call: TRBJ1-1; v_call: TRBV7-9; clone_size: .; d_call: .; cdr3_nt: TGTGCCAGCAGTCCGGGGCGGAAGAACACTGAAGCTTTCTTT; cdr3_aa: CASSPGRKNTEAFF
j_call: TRBJ2-2; v_call: TRBV6-5; clone_size: .; d_call: .; cdr3_nt: TGTGCCAGCAGTCTCTTTGGGGGAGTAACCGGGGAGCTGTTTTTT; cdr3_aa: CASSLFGGVTGELFF
j_call: TRBJ2-4; v_call: TRBV24-1; clone_size: .; d_call: .; cdr3_nt: TGTGCCACCAGTGGGGGGGGGCTAGCGGCCCCGCAAAACATTCAGTACTTC; cdr3_aa: CATSGGGLAAPQNIQYF
j_call: TRBJ1-2; v_call: TRBV7-2; clone_size: .; d_call: .; cdr3_nt: TGTGCCAGCAGTATAGAAGTAGGAGGCTACACCTTC; cdr3_aa: CASSIEVGGYTF
j_call: TRBJ2-7; v_call: TRBV6-5; clone_size: .; d_call: TRBD1; cdr3_nt: TGTGCCAGCAGCCGGGACAGACGCTCCTACGAGCAGTACTTC; cdr3_aa: CASSRDRRSYEQYF
j_call: TRBJ2-4; v_call: TRBV18; clone_size: .; d_call: TRBD2; cdr3_nt: TGTGCCAGCTCAGAGAGACTAGCGGGAGTAGAGGCCAAAAACATTCAGTACTTC; cdr3_aa: CASSERLAGVEAKNIQYF
j_call: TRBJ2-2; v_call: TRBV2; clone_size: .; d_call: TRBD2; cdr3_nt: TGTGCCAGCAGGGGGCTAGCGGGAGTCCCCGAGCTGTTTTTT; cdr3_aa: CASRGLAGVPELFF
j_call: TRBJ2-7; v_call: TRBV19; clone_size: .; d_call: TRBD2; cdr3_nt: TGTGCCAGTAGTACTATAGCGGGAGGGGCCTACGAGCAGTACTTC; cdr3_aa: CASSTIAGGAYEQYF
j_call: TRBJ2-1; v_call: TRBV12-5; clone_size: .; d_call: .; cdr3_nt: TGTGCTAGTGGTTTGGTACGGGCCAGCGTTGTCGGTCAGAATGAGCAGTTCTTC; cdr3_aa: CASGLVRASVVGQNEQFF
j_call: TRBJ1-2; v_call: TRBV28; clone_size: .; d_call: .; cdr3_nt: TGTGCCAGCAGCTCAACCACTTATGGCTACACCTTC; cdr3_aa: CASSSTTYGYTF
j_call: TRBJ1-1; v_call: TRBV19; clone_size: .; d_call: TRBD1; cdr3_nt: TGTGCCAGTAGTTCCGACTGGGGACAGGGGATTAACACTGAAGCTTTCTTT; cdr3_aa: CASSSDWGQGINTEAFF
j_call: TRBJ2-2; v_call: TRBV4-3; clone_size: .; d_call: TRBD1; cdr3_nt: TGCGCCAGCAGCCACGGACAGGCCCCGAGGACCGGGGAGCTGTTTTTT; cdr3_aa: CASSHGQAPRTGELFF
j_call: TRBJ2-5; v_call: TRBV30; clone_size: .; d_call: TRBD1; cdr3_nt: TGTGCCCACCACTCCGGGACAGGGCGTATGGAGACCCAGTACTTC; cdr3_aa: CAHHSGTGRMETQYF
j_call: TRBJ2-7; v_call: TRBV7-9; clone_size: .; d_call: TRBD1; cdr3_nt: TGTGCCAGCAGCTTAACACAGGGGGCGAATGAGCAGTACTTC; cdr3_aa: CASSLTQGANEQYF
j_call: TRBJ2-4; v_call: TRBV29-1; clone_size: once; d_call: .; cdr3_nt: TGCAGCGTTGAAGAAGGGACGGTTCAGTACTTC; cdr3_aa: CSVEEGTVQYF